These T cell receptor beta chains were read from a single sample in a study of blood T cells in healthy people across ages. TCRdb reprocessed the 5' RACE reads with MiXCR, giving one entry per CDR3 protein. The sample contains roughly 1.6 million distinct CDR3 sequences, almost 35% of which appear only once. Sequencing was carried out using blood. These receptor sequences come from a young woman in good health. The CDR3 runs from the conserved cysteine through the conserved F or W. The D gene is left open where the match is weak. Size is stated for part of the rows, as once, few or many counts, or as a class when the clone is expanded.

size	D	V	J	length	DNA	CDR3
once	TRBD2	TRBV6-5	TRBJ2-1	14	TGTGCCAGCAGTGAGACTAGCGGGTTTGGTGAGCAGTTCTTC	CASSETSGFGEQFF
-	-	TRBV11-2	TRBJ2-3	16	TGTGCCAGCAGCTCAATTCGGGACAAAATCACAGATACGCAGTATTTT	CASSSIRDKITDTQYF
-	-	TRBV27	TRBJ2-2	16	TGTGCCAGCAGTTTAGTGGGAGGGGACAGCACCGGGGAGCTGTTTTTT	CASSLVGGDSTGELFF
few	-	TRBV9	TRBJ2-1	15	TGTGCCAGCAGCGTAACCTCGACGGGTTGGGACGAGCAGTTCTTC	CASSVTSTGWDEQFF
-	-	TRBV9	TRBJ1-2	16	TGTGCCAGCAGCACCCGACAGAAGTTCCCCTACTATGGCTACACCTTC	CASSTRQKFPYYGYTF
few	TRBD1	TRBV5-1	TRBJ2-5	14	TGCGCCAGCAGGTTGACAGGGGACGGAGAGACCCAGTACTTC	CASRLTGDGETQYF
few	TRBD2	TRBV20-1	TRBJ2-1	14	TGCAGTGCTAGAGACGGGACTATCCACAATGAGCAGTTCTTC	CSARDGTIHNEQFF
few	TRBD1	TRBV12-3/TRBV12-4	TRBJ2-7	13	TGTGCCAGCAGAGGACAGGGCTGGGACGAGCAGTACTTC	CASRGQGWDEQYF
-	-	TRBV27	TRBJ2-3	15	TGTGCCAGCAGCGTAGAAGAGCGGTTGGCGGATACGCAGTATTTT	CASSVEERLADTQYF
-	TRBD1	TRBV25-1	TRBJ2-3	17	TGTGCCAGCAGTGATGTTCCAGGGGGCCCCAGCACAGATACGCAGTATTTT	CASSDVPGGPSTDTQYF
-	TRBD1	TRBV5-6	TRBJ1-1	13	TGTGCCAGCACTGACAGGGTGGACACTGAAGCTTTCTTT	CASTDRVDTEAFF
few	TRBD1	TRBV19	TRBJ2-3	15	TGTGCCAGTAGTGCGGACAGGGAAGGGACAGATACGCAGTATTTT	CASSADREGTDTQYF
-	-	TRBV6-2/TRBV6-3	TRBJ2-7	15	TGTGCCAGCGATAAGGGGATTTCCTCCTACAATGAGCAGTACTTC	CASDKGISSYNEQYF
many	TRBD1	TRBV20-1	TRBJ2-5	15	TGCAGTGCTAGAGATCCTATACAGGGGAAAGAGACCCAGTACTTC	CSARDPIQGKETQYF
-	-	TRBV3-1	TRBJ1-4	18	TGTGCCAGCAGCCAGAGGGGAACGAGGGGGATCCCTAATGAAAAACTGTTTTTT	CASSQRGTRGIPNEKLFF
-	-	TRBV18	TRBJ2-5	14	TGTGCCAGCTCACCATCGACCGGGGCGGAGACCCAGTACTTC	CASSPSTGAETQYF
-	-	TRBV7-9	TRBJ2-1	15	TGTGTCAGCAGCTTTTTGCTGGGGCCGGACAATGAGCAGTTCTTC	CVSSFLLGPDNEQFF
-	-	TRBV7-8	TRBJ1-4	13	TGTGCCAGCAGCAAAGGAGGAAATGAAAAACTGTTTTTT	CASSKGGNEKLFF
-	-	TRBV6-1	TRBJ1-2	15	TGTGCCAGCAGTGAGTTAACAGCTACTAACTATGGCTACACCTTC	CASSELTATNYGYTF
few	-	TRBV29-1	TRBJ2-3	13	TGCAGCGTTGGACAGGCCTTCGGGGATACGCAGTATTTT	CSVGQAFGDTQYF
few	-	TRBV2	TRBJ1-4	19	TGTGCCAGCAGTGAATCTCGGTGGGAAGGAGGTTTAACTAATGAAAAACTGTTTTTT	CASSESRWEGGLTNEKLFF
-	-	TRBV18	TRBJ2-7	15	TGTGCCAGCTCACCAGGTGAGACGCGGGCCTACGAGCAGTACTTC	CASSPGETRAYEQYF
-	TRBD2	TRBV5-1	TRBJ2-2	14	TGCGCCAGCGGGACTAGCGGGAGCACCGGGGAGCTGTTTTTT	CASGTSGSTGELFF
few	-	TRBV12-3/TRBV12-4	TRBJ2-3	14	TGTGCCAGCAGTCTCACAGGGAGGGCAGATACGCAGTATTTT	CASSLTGRADTQYF
once	-	TRBV6-1	TRBJ1-2	13	TGTGCCAGCAGTGAATTGTCAGGTAGCGGCTACACCTTC	CASSELSGSGYTF
-	TRBD1	TRBV7-9	TRBJ2-7	14	TGTGCCAGCAGCTTAAATCAGGGGGCGGGCGAGCAGTACTTC	CASSLNQGAGEQYF
-	-	TRBV7-9	TRBJ2-7	14	TGTGCCAGCAGCTTAAGGGACACTCAGGACGAGCAGTACTTC	CASSLRDTQDEQYF
few	-	TRBV11-2	TRBJ2-7	14	TGTGCCAGCAGCTCTCCCGGCATGTCCGGCGAGCAGTACTTC	CASSSPGMSGEQYF
many	TRBD1	TRBV6-1	TRBJ1-5	18	TGTGCCAGCAGTGAAGAAAGGACAGGGGGCCGACGGGATCAGCCCCAGCATTTT	CASSEERTGGRRDQPQHF
-	-	TRBV6-5	TRBJ2-3	14	TGTGCCAGCAGTCACGGGGACTTTACAGATACGCAGTATTTT	CASSHGDFTDTQYF
many	-	TRBV5-1	TRBJ2-5	13	TGTGCCAGCAGTTTACGCAGTCGAGAGACCCAGTACTTC	CASSLRSRETQYF
-	TRBD2	TRBV10-3	TRBJ2-1	14	TGTGCCATCAGTGCCGGGACTAAACCTTATGAGCAGTTCTTC	CAISAGTKPYEQFF
few	-	TRBV5-1	TRBJ1-5	14	TGCGCCAGCAGCCCTAGGGGTGGTGATCAGCCCCAGCATTTT	CASSPRGGDQPQHF
few	-	TRBV29-1	TRBJ2-2	12	TGCAGCGCCCTACACCACACCGGGGAGCTGTTTTTT	CSALHHTGELFF
-	-	TRBV21-1	TRBJ2-2	15	TGTGCCAGCAGCAAAGGGCCAAAGAACACCGGGGAGCTGTTTTTT	CASSKGPKNTGELFF
many	TRBD1	TRBV7-9	TRBJ2-4	17	TGTGCCAGCAGTACCGGACAGGCGATATATGTCAAAAACATTCAGTACTTC	CASSTGQAIYVKNIQYF
-	-	TRBV4-2	TRBJ1-1	17	TGTGCCAGCAGCCAAACCTCCGAGGGGATCTCGAACACTGAAGCTTTCTTT	CASSQTSEGISNTEAFF
few	-	TRBV4-1	TRBJ1-1	17	TGCGCCAGCAGCCAAAGTCGTCCGGGGGGGATGGACACTGAAGCTTTCTTT	CASSQSRPGGMDTEAFF
few	TRBD2	TRBV6-6	TRBJ2-7	15	TGTGCCAGCAGTTACTCCCCGGGAGGGGAGGACGAGCAGTACTTC	CASSYSPGGEDEQYF
many	TRBD2	TRBV9	TRBJ2-7	13	TGTGCCAGCAGCGCCGGACTAGCGAACGAGCAGTACTTC	CASSAGLANEQYF
-	-	TRBV2	TRBJ1-1	14	TGTGCCAGCATCAAAGGGGCGTTGAACACTGAAGCTTTCTTT	CASIKGALNTEAFF
few	TRBD2	TRBV12-3/TRBV12-4	TRBJ2-7	15	TGTGCCAGCAGCCCAGGACTAGCGGACGTCTACGAGCAGTACTTC	CASSPGLADVYEQYF
-	-	TRBV15	TRBJ2-5	15	TGTGCCACCAGCAGAGATGCGGCGCGGGAAGAGACCCAGTACTTC	CATSRDAAREETQYF
few	-	TRBV20-1	TRBJ2-2	14	TGCAGTGCTTTCGTCGGGACGCGGGCCGGGGAGCTGTTTTTT	CSAFVGTRAGELFF
few	-	TRBV6-5	TRBJ1-1	11	TGTGCCACCGTTCGGGGCTCTGAAGCTTTCTTT	CATVRGSEAFF